This passage covers 13 T cell receptor beta chains from one sample sequenced in a study of blood T cell repertoires in COVID-19. The protocol was immunoSEQ multiplex PCR, while the TCRdb copy is restricted to in-frame clones and leaves out a portion. Of some 350,000 clones in the sample, roughly 90% were seen once. Material for sequencing was peripheral blood. The origin of the receptors is a woman aged 65 to 85 with COVID-19, enrolled during active disease.

The V and J genes are TRBV5-1 and TRBJ2-2; D is undetermined. The length of the CDR3 is 15 residues. The ends were cut back, 1 base at V and 0 bases at J, with 7 bases in the middle. CDR1 and CDR2 from the germline V gene are SGHRS and YFSETQ. The CDR3 spells CASSLRSANTGELFF. As DNA, the CDR3 is TGCGCCAGCAGCTTGAGGAGTGCGAACACCGGGGAGCTGTTTTTT.

The chain couples TRBV18 to TRBJ2-5; weak D call: TRBD1 (6 bases). Germline CDR1 is KGHSH and CDR2 is LQKENI. Trimming removed 2 bases at V and 3 bases at J, with 7 bases between. The CDR3 has 13 residues. CDR3: CASSPGTKETQYF. In DNA form, the CDR3 reads TGTGCCAGCTCACCAGGGACAAAAGAGACCCAGTACTTC.

The chain links TRBV13 to TRBJ1-2; TRBD1 aligns across 7 bases. Germline loops: CDR1 PRHDT, CDR2 FYEKMQ (reference sequence). The J segment lost 5 bases and the V segment lost 3 bases, leaving 6 bases of the junction unmatched. This CDR3 is built from 14 residues. The CDR3 here is CASSLGDRKYGYTF. The CDR3 region has the DNA TGTGCCAGCAGCTTGGGGGACAGAAAATATGGCTACACCTTC.

The rearrangement links TRBV27 to TRBJ1-3; D possibly corresponds to TRBD1 (6 bases). The CDR3 is made up of 15 amino acids. V lost 0 bases, J lost 3 bases, and 9 bases lay in between. CDR1 MNHEY and CDR2 SMNVEV come from the germline V gene (reference sequence). The CDR3 loop is CASSLSGTYGNTIYF. The CDR3 DNA reads TGTGCCAGCAGTTTATCCGGGACATATGGAAACACCATATATTTT.

The chain carries TRBV6-5 and TRBJ1-1; the D is unclear. The CDR3 sequence is 13 residues long. Looked up from germline, CDR1 is MNHEY and CDR2 is SVGAGI. V was trimmed by 6 bases and J by 1 base, leaving 9 bases between them. Here the CDR3 reads CASRRVGNTEAFF. CDR3 nucleotides: TGTGCCAGCAGGAGGGTCGGGAACACTGAAGCTTTCTTT.

The chain has TRBV7-3 and TRBJ2-3; 7 nucleotides match TRBD1. The CDR3 sequence is 15 residues long. Per the germline V gene, CDR1 is SGHTA and CDR2 is FQGTGA. The trim removed 0 bases at V and 2 bases at J, leaving 2 bases unmatched. CDR3 amino acids: CASSLTGTATDTQYF. In nucleotides, the CDR3 is TGTGCCAGCAGCTTAACCGGGACAGCCACAGATACGCAGTATTTT.

This clone was seen once. The rearrangement links TRBV12-5 to TRBJ2-3; 14 bases are a match to TRBD2. CDR1 and CDR2 from the germline V gene are LGHNT and FRNRAP. CDR3 length equals 16 residues. J gave up 2 bases and V 6 bases, and 4 bases lay outside the gene matches. CDR3 in DNA: TGTGCTAGTGGGATGACTAGCGGGGGGGCCACAGATACGCAGTATTTT. The encoded protein is CASGMTSGGATDTQYF.

There are a few counts of this clone. This rearrangement joins TRBV7-8 to TRBJ1-2; 11 nucleotides align to TRBD1. After removal of 2 bases from V and 7 bases from J, the junction contained 3 bases not matched to a gene. The CDR3 spans 14 residues. CDR1 SGHVS and CDR2 FQNEAQ come from the germline V gene. The CDR3 region has the DNA TGTGCCAGCAGCTTAAGGGACAGGGGGTTTGGCTACACCTTC. Protein sequence: CASSLRDRGFGYTF.

The chain uses TRBV24-1 and TRBJ2-3; 8 bases are shared with TRBD1. The junction had 7 bases not matched to a gene; V was cut back by 4 bases and J by 2 bases. Germline assignment: CDR1 KGHDR and CDR2 SFDVKD. The length of the CDR3 is 16 residues. CDR3 coding DNA: TGTGCCACCAGTGAGAGGGACAGGTCTTTCACAGATACGCAGTATTTT. Its protein product is CATSERDRSFTDTQYF.

The chain recombines TRBV9 with TRBJ1-3; possibly TRBD1 for D (6 bases). The CDR3 loop spans 14 amino acids. Per germline, CDR1 SGDLS and CDR2 YYNGEE. Trimming pared 2 bases from V and 0 bases from J, leaving 6 bases between. CDR3 amino acids: CASSVRGSGNTIYF. CDR3 DNA sequence: TGTGCCAGCAGCGTCAGGGGCTCTGGAAACACCATATATTTT.

This chain links TRBV9 with TRBJ1-6; D unclear. The CDR3 is 13 residues long. V lost 4 bases to trimming and J lost 9 bases, with 11 bases between them. Germline V gives CDR1 SGDLS, CDR2 YYNGEE. Here the CDR3 reads CASSSREGSPLHF. In DNA, the CDR3 is TGTGCCAGCAGCTCTCGGGAGGGTTCACCCCTCCACTTT.

This clone occurred a few times. V is TRBV21-1 and J is TRBJ1-5; the D call TRBD1 from the table was never checked on the DNA. TRBV21-1 is reported as a pseudogene. The CDR3 contains 14 residues. CDR3 coding DNA: TGTGCCAGCAACCCGACAGGGAAAGCTCAGCCCCAGCATTTT. Protein product: CASNPTGKAQPQHF.

In its sample, this clone was seen once. V gene TRBV5-1 combines with J gene TRBJ1-2; tentative D call: TRBD1 (5 bases). CDR1 and CDR2 from the germline V gene are SGHRS and YFSETQ. The V end lost 1 base, the J end lost 2 bases, and 15 bases lay between the germline ends. CDR3 size: 16 residues. CDR3 protein: CASSLKMGGSNYGYTF. Here the CDR3 DNA reads TGCGCCAGCAGCTTGAAGATGGGGGGTTCCAACTATGGCTACACCTTC.